A few counts support the clone carrying this T cell receptor beta chain. This specimen comes from a study of identical twins. In TCRdb, the 5' RACE reads were re-called with MiXCR into one record per CDR3 protein. The sample lists around 230,000 distinct CDR3 sequences, about a tenth seen once, with just over 5% in the top ten. The specimen sequenced was memory (CD45RO+) T cells sorted from blood. This sequence originates from a woman aged 18-29 years in good health.

The CDR3 DNA reads TGTGCCAGCAGCTTTCAATACGGAGGGAACAACGAGCAGTACTTC. Its translation is CASSFQYGGNNEQYF. The chain links TRBV7-9 to TRBJ2-7; TRBD2 is a possible D gene (6 bases). CDR1 SEHNR and CDR2 FQNEAQ come from the germline V gene (reference sequence). V was pared by 3 bases and J by 5 bases, with 17 bases between. CDR3 length: 15 amino acids.